This is a list of T cell receptor beta chains from one sample in a study of blood T cells in healthy people across ages. TCRdb redid the calling of the 5' RACE reads with MiXCR, one entry per CDR3 protein. The data contain approximately 730,000 distinct CDR3 sequences, roughly 43% of them singletons. Sample: blood. The origin of the receptors is a woman aged 60-70 years in good health. Both conserved end residues are part of each CDR3. D genes are given only for firm matches. Size is stated for part of the rows, as once, few or many counts, or as a class when the clone is expanded.

CDR3	DNA	D	size	V	J
CASSTGGREETQYF	TGTGCCAGCAGCACAGGGGGTAGGGAAGAGACCCAGTACTTC	TRBD1	.	TRBV9	TRBJ2-5
CASSWGPNEQFF	TGTGCCAGCAGTTGGGGGCCAAACGAGCAGTTCTTC	.	.	TRBV12-3/TRBV12-4	TRBJ2-1
CASSYGTSASNQPQHF	TGTGCCAGCAGCTACGGGACAAGCGCTTCCAATCAGCCCCAGCATTTT	.	.	TRBV12-3/TRBV12-4	TRBJ1-5
CSAPYYQETQYF	TGCAGTGCCCCATACTACCAAGAGACCCAGTACTTC	.	.	TRBV20-1	TRBJ2-5
CASSQQIAIGENEQFF	TGTGCCAGCAGCCAACAAATTGCAATAGGGGAGAATGAGCAGTTCTTC	.	many	TRBV4-2	TRBJ2-1
CASSLIRDRSGEQYF	TGTGCCAGCAGCTTAATCCGGGACAGGTCTGGCGAGCAGTACTTC	TRBD1	few	TRBV7-2	TRBJ2-7
CASSPPGTGGFSGTDTQYF	TGTGCCAGCAGTCCGCCCGGGACAGGGGGCTTTTCCGGCACAGATACGCAGTATTTT	TRBD1	.	TRBV27	TRBJ2-3
CASSQVEASREQYF	TGTGCCAGCAGCCAAGTCGAGGCCAGCCGCGAGCAGTACTTC	.	.	TRBV3-1	TRBJ2-7
CASSSGTSGKYF	TGTGCCAGCAGCTCCGGGACTAGCGGCAAGTATTTT	TRBD2	.	TRBV7-2	TRBJ2-3
CSAFPRESSYNSPLHF	TGCAGTGCTTTCCCGAGAGAAAGCTCCTATAATTCACCCCTCCACTTT	.	few	TRBV20-1	TRBJ1-6
CASSYQGRDTGELFF	TGTGCCAGCAGTTACCAGGGGAGGGACACCGGGGAGCTGTTTTTT	.	few	TRBV4-2	TRBJ2-2
CASSQGGEVYNEQFF	TGCGCCAGCAGTCAAGGGGGTGAGGTCTACAATGAGCAGTTCTTC	.	once	TRBV7-2	TRBJ2-1
CASSLMGRANEKLFF	TGCGCCAGCAGCTTGATGGGGCGGGCTAATGAAAAACTGTTTTTT	.	.	TRBV5-1	TRBJ1-4
CSAILTGVQETQYF	TGCAGTGCTATTTTAACAGGGGTCCAAGAGACCCAGTACTTC	TRBD1	.	TRBV20-1	TRBJ2-5
CASSQAQDRGRETQYF	TGTGCCAGCAGCCAGGCTCAGGACAGGGGGCGCGAGACCCAGTACTTC	TRBD1	few	TRBV4-2	TRBJ2-5
CSVGNTLETEAFF	TGCAGCGTTGGAAACACTCTGGAGACTGAAGCTTTCTTT	.	few	TRBV29-1	TRBJ1-1
CSARRPGDLDYGYTF	TGCAGTGCTAGACGTCCGGGGGACCTGGACTATGGCTACACCTTC	.	few	TRBV20-1	TRBJ1-2
CAIARGPLEGYTF	TGTGCCATCGCCCGGGGGCCCCTCGAAGGCTACACCTTC	.	.	TRBV10-3	TRBJ1-2
CASSTLDRVISIQYF	TGCGCCAGCAGCACACTGGACAGGGTTATTAGCATTCAGTACTTC	TRBD1	.	TRBV5-1	TRBJ2-4
CSVELTTSKNEQFF	TGCAGCGTTGAATTGACGACTAGCAAGAATGAGCAGTTCTTC	TRBD2	.	TRBV29-1	TRBJ2-1
CASGLLTGVGENEQFF	TGCGCCAGCGGCTTACTCACTGGGGTGGGGGAGAATGAGCAGTTCTTC	.	.	TRBV5-1	TRBJ2-1
CASSLAGLEETQYF	TGTGCCAGCAGTCTGGCAGGGTTGGAAGAGACCCAGTACTTC	.	.	TRBV7-9	TRBJ2-5
CASSPGQGALIEQYF	TGCGCCAGCAGCCCAGGACAGGGGGCTCTTATCGAGCAGTACTTC	TRBD1	.	TRBV5-1	TRBJ2-7
CASNQDLYGYTF	TGCGCCAGCAACCAAGATCTGTATGGCTACACCTTC	.	.	TRBV4-1	TRBJ1-2
CSARPGQADTEAFF	TGCAGTGCTAGACCGGGACAGGCGGACACTGAAGCTTTCTTT	TRBD1	.	TRBV20-1	TRBJ1-1
CASSQDVGQSYNEQFF	TGCGCCAGCAGCCAAGATGTCGGTCAATCTTACAATGAGCAGTTCTTC	.	.	TRBV4-1	TRBJ2-1
CALGTGGMETQYF	TGTGCCCTAGGGACAGGGGGAATGGAGACCCAGTACTTC	TRBD1	.	TRBV7-6	TRBJ2-5
CASSPTKRGGYNEQFF	TGTGCCAGCAGTCCCACCAAGCGGGGGGGCTACAATGAGCAGTTCTTC	TRBD2	few	TRBV12-3/TRBV12-4	TRBJ2-1
CSVPVQKRETDTQYF	TGCAGCGTTCCAGTTCAGAAGCGGGAGACAGATACGCAGTATTTT	TRBD2	many	TRBV29-1	TRBJ2-3
CAISDGENEQFF	TGTGCCATCAGTGATGGGGAGAATGAGCAGTTCTTC	.	.	TRBV10-3	TRBJ2-1
CASSLSADEQFF	TGTGCCAGCAGCTTAAGCGCCGATGAGCAGTTCTTC	.	few	TRBV7-9	TRBJ2-1